Given below is one T cell receptor (beta chain) in context. The sample comes from a study of PD-L1 blockade in urothelial cancer. Study-wide context: About nine tenths of the roughly 30 patients were men whose urothelial cancer was bladder-origin. Researchers found blood samples held a median of 141,255 T cells.

The germline V gene has CDR1 MNHEY and CDR2 SMNVEV (reference sequence). Trimming cost V 3 bases and J 4 bases, with 13 bases left between them. The CDR3 consists of 16 residues. This table comes from immunoSEQ multiplex PCR, and its TCRdb copy is limited to in-frame clones, with some not included. The repertoire holds around 45,000 clones, with around 80% as singletons. Time point of the sample: pretreatment peripheral blood. Here the sequenced sample was PBMCs, taken around atezolizumab (anti-PD-L1) treatment. This chain links TRBV27 with TRBJ2-6, with D possibly TRBD2 on 6 matching bases. This receptor was taken from a man in his 60s with urothelial cancer. The CDR3 DNA reads TGTGCCAGCAGTTTCGGGGCGGGGTCAGGGGCCAACGTCCTGACTTTC. Protein: CASSFGAGSGANVLTF. The whole variable domain, filled in from reference TRBV27 and TRBJ2-6, reads EAQVTQNPRYLITVTGKKLTVTCSQNMNHEYMSWYRQDPGLGLRQIYYSMNVEVTDKGDVPEGYKVSRKEKRNFPLILESPSPNQTSLYFCASSFGAGSGANVLTFGAGSRLTVL.